Following are 6 T cell receptor beta chains from one sample sequenced in a study of T cell repertoires in cytomegalovirus infection. These receptors' targets are unknown. TCRdb independently ran MiXCR on the reads; one entry per CDR3 protein. The top ten hold 48% of the sample, which has fewer than 650,000 distinct CDR3 sequences, about 39% seen once. Source: cultured PBMCs, taken from culture after CMV antigen stimulation. The receptors stem from a human donor in good health (CMV status not recorded). Some clones in this sample may be carry-over from other donors' samples.

The V and J genes are TRBV28 and TRBJ2-7; the D call may be TRBD1 or TRBD2 (5 bases each). Germline-derived CDR1 and CDR2 are MDHEN and SYDVKM. Trimming removed 3 bases at V and 5 bases at J, with 17 bases between. The CDR3 loop spans 15 amino acids. The CDR3 DNA follows: TGTGCCAGCAGTTTGTATATTCAGGGAGCGCACGAGCAGTACTTC. Amino acid sequence: CASSLYIQGAHEQYF.

The chain uses TRBV4-1 and TRBJ1-4; D might be TRBD1 (5 bases). This CDR3 comprises 18 residues. V gave up 0 bases and J gave up 7 bases, with 21 bases separating them. Germline V gene sequence: CDR1 MGHRA, CDR2 YSYEKL. The CDR3 DNA reads TGCGCCAGCAGCCAAGATGAGAGTAGTTTGGGGGTATTTGAAAAACTGTTTTTT. It yields the protein CASSQDESSLGVFEKLFF.

This sequence joins TRBV7-2 and TRBJ2-1; 8 bases match TRBD2. The length of the CDR3 is 17 residues. V lost 8 bases and J lost 0; bases outside the gene matches: 12. Germline assignment: CDR1 SGHTA and CDR2 FQGNSA. CDR3 sequence reads: CASRSGAGGVSYNEQFF. CDR3 DNA: TGTGCCAGCCGCTCTGGGGCGGGAGGAGTCTCCTACAATGAGCAGTTCTTC. The full variable domain, completed using reference TRBV7-2 and TRBJ2-1, is GAGVSQSPSNKVTEKGKDVELRCDPISGHTALYWYRQSLGQGLEFLIYFQGNSAPDKSGLPSDRFSAERTGGSVSTLTIQRTQQEDSAVYLCASRSGAGGVSYNEQFFGPGTRLTVL.

This clonotype has a handful of counts. The chain recombines TRBV6-2 or TRBV6-3 with TRBJ2-7, with 9 bases aligning to TRBD1. CDR3 size: 14 residues. Germline V CDR1 and CDR2: MNHEY, SVGEGT. Germline trimming cut 7 bases from V and 5 bases from J; bases unmatched to any gene: 9. The CDR3 sequence is CASNSGTGSHEQYF. For the CDR3, the DNA is TGTGCCAGCAACTCCGGGACAGGGTCCCACGAGCAGTACTTC.

The chain combines TRBV6-1 with TRBJ1-1; no clear D gene. Looked up from germline, CDR1 is MNHNS and CDR2 is SASEGT. The ends were cut back, 8 bases at V and 3 bases at J, with 13 bases in the middle. CDR3 length: 13 residues. In DNA, the CDR3 is TGTGCCAGCCGGCTGGACCCAGACACTGAAGCTTTCTTT. The encoded protein is CASRLDPDTEAFF.

This clonotype was seen many times. Here the CDR3 DNA reads TGTGCCAGCAGCTTAGGAAGCTATGGCTACACCTTC. The encoded protein is CASSLGSYGYTF. The rearrangement links TRBV7-2 to TRBJ1-2; no clear D gene. CDR3 length: 12 residues. Germline V gives CDR1 SGHTA, CDR2 FQGNSA. V was clipped by 1 base and J by 4 bases, with 4 bases between them.